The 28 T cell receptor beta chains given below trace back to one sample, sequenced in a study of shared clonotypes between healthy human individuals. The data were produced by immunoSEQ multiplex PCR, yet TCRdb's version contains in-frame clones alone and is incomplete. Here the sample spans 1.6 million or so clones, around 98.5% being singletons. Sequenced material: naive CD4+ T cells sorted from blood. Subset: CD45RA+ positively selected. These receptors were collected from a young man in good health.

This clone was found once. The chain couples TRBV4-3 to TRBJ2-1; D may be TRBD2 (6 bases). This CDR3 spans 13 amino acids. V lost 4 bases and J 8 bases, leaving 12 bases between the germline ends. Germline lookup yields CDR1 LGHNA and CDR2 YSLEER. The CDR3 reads CASSPEGGDEQFF. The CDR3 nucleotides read TGCGCCAGCAGCCCAGAGGGAGGAGATGAGCAGTTCTTC.

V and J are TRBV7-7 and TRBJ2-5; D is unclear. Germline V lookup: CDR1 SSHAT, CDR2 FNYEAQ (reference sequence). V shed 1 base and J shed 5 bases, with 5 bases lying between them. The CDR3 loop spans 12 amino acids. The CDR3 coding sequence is TGTGCCAGCAGCTTAGTTGGTGAGACCCAGTACTTC. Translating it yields CASSLVGETQYF.

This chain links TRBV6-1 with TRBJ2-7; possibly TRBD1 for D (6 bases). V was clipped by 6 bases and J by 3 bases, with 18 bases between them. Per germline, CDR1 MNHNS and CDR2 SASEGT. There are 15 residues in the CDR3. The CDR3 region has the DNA TGTGCCAGCAGAGAATTGGGGGCATCGTACTACGAGCAGTACTTC. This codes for CASRELGASYYEQYF.

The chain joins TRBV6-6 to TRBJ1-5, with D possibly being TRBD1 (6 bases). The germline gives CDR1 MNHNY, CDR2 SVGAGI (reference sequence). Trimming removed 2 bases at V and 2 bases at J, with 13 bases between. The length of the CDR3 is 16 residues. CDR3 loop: CASSYPQGKGNQPQHF. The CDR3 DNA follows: TGTGCCAGCAGTTACCCACAGGGAAAGGGCAATCAGCCCCAGCATTTT.

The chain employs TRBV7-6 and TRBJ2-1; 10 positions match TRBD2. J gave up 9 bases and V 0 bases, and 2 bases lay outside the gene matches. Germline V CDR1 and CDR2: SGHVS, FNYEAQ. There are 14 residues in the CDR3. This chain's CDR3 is CASSLASSGSEQFF. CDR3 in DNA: TGTGCCAGCAGCTTAGCCTCTAGCGGGAGTGAGCAGTTCTTC.

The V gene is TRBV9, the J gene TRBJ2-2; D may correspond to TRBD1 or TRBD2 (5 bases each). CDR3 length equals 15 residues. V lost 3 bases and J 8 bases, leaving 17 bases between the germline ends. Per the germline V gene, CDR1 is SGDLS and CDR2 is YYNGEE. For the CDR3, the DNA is TGTGCCAGCAGCGGGGACCCTAGCTGGTTGGGGGAGCTGTTTTTT. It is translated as CASSGDPSWLGELFF.

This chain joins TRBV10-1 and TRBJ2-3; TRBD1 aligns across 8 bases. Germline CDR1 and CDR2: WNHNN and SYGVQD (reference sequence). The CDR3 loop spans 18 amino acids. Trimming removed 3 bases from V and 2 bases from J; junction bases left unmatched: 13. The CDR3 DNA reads TGCGCCAGCAGTGACCAAACTGTCGGGACAGGTACCACAGATACGCAGTATTTT. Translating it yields CASSDQTVGTGTTDTQYF.

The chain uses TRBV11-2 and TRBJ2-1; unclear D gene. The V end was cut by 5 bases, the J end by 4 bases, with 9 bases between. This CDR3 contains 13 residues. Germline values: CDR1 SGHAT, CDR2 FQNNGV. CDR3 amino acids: CASSPGPYNEQFF. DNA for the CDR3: TGTGCCAGCAGCCCGGGTCCTTACAATGAGCAGTTCTTC.

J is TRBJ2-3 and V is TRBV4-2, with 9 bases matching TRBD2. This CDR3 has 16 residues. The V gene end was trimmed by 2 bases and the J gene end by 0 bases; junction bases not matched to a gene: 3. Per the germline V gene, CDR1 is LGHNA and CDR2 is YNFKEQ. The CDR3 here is CASSQLAGSSTDTQYF. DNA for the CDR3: TGTGCCAGCAGCCAACTAGCGGGATCTAGCACAGATACGCAGTATTTT.

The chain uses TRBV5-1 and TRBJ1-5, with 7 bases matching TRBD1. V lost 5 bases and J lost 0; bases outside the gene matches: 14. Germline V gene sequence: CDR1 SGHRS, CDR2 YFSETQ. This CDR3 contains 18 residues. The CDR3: CASSLGTGESGSNQPQHF. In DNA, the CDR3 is TGCGCCAGCAGTCTTGGCACAGGGGAATCCGGTAGCAATCAGCCCCAGCATTTT.

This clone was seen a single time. DNA of the CDR3: TGTGCCATCTCCAGGGGGGCCAACGTCCTGACTTTC. Its protein product is CAISRGANVLTF. This chain connects TRBV10-3 to TRBJ2-6; D uncertain. CDR1 and CDR2 (germline): ENHRY, SYGVKD. This CDR3 comprises 12 residues. The V end was cut by 8 bases, the J end by 4 bases, with 6 bases between.

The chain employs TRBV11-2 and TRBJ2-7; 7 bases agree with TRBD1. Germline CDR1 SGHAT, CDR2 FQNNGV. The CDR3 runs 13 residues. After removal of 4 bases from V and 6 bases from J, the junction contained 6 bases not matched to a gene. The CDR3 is CASSSRGHPEQYF. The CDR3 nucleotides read TGTGCCAGCAGCTCGAGGGGGCATCCCGAGCAGTACTTC.

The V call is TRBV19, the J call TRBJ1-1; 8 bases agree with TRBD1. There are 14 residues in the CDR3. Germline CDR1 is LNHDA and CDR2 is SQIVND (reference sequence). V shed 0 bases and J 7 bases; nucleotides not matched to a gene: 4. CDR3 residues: CASSIEAGTGEAFF. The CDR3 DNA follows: TGTGCCAGTAGTATAGAGGCAGGGACAGGTGAAGCTTTCTTT.

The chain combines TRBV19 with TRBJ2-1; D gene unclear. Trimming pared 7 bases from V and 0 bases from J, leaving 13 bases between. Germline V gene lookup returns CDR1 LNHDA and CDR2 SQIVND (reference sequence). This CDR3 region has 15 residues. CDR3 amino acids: CASTWTESSYNEQFF. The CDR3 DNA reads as TGTGCCAGTACCTGGACCGAAAGCTCCTACAATGAGCAGTTCTTC.

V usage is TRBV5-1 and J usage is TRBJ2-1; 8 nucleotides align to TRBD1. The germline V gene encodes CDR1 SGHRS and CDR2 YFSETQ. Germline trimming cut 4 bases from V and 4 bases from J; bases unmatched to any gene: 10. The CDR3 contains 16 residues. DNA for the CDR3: TGCGCCAGCAGCAGGGGACAGGCGAGACAATACAATGAGCAGTTCTTC. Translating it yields CASSRGQARQYNEQFF.

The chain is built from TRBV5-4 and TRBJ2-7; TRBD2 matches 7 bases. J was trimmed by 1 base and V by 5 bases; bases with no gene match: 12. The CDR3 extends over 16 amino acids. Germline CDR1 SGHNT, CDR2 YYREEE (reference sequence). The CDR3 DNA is TGTGCCAGCAGGGTAAGAAGCGGGGCAGCGTCCTACGAGCAGTACTTC. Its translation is CASRVRSGAASYEQYF.

The CDR3 reads CASSSGTRISAYEQYF. The DNA of the CDR3 is TGTGCCAGCAGCTCCGGGACTAGAATTAGCGCCTACGAGCAGTACTTC. V and J are TRBV5-4 and TRBJ2-7; 8 bases fit TRBD2. Germline CDR1 is SGHNT and CDR2 is YYREEE (reference sequence). The CDR3 is made up of 16 amino acids. J was trimmed by 2 bases and V by 3 bases; bases with no gene match: 10.

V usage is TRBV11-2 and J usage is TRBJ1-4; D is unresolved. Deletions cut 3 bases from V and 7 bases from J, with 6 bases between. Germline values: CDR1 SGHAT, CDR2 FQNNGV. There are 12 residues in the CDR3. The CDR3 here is CASSFWSEKLFF. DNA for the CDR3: TGTGCCAGCAGCTTTTGGTCTGAAAAACTGTTTTTT. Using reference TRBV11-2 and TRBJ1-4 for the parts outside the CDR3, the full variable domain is EAGVAQSPRYKIIEKRQSVAFWCNPISGHATLYWYQQILGQGPKLLIQFQNNGVVDDSQLPKDRFSAERLKGVDSTLKIQPAKLEDSAVYLCASSFWSEKLFFGSGTQLSVL.

CDR3: CASSFTLAGSTGELFF. CDR3 DNA: TGCGCCAGCAGCTTTACACTAGCGGGATCCACCGGGGAGCTGTTTTTT. The gene calls are TRBV5-1 and TRBJ2-2, with 10 bases aligning to TRBD2. The length of the CDR3 is 16 residues. After removal of 2 bases from V and 4 bases from J, the junction contained 5 bases not matched to a gene. The germline V gene has CDR1 SGHRS and CDR2 YFSETQ.

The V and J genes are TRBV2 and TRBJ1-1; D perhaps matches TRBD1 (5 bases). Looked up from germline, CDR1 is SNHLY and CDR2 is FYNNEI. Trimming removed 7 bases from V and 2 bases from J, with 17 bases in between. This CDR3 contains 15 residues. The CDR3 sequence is CASTAFGGPNTEAFF. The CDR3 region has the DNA TGTGCCAGCACCGCATTCGGGGGACCTAACACTGAAGCTTTCTTT. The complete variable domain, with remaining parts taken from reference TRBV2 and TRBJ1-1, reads EPEVTQTPSHQVTQMGQEVILRCVPISNHLYFYWYRQILGQKVEFLVSFYNNEISEKSEIFDDQFSVERPDGSNFTLKIRSTKLEDSAMYFCASTAFGGPNTEAFFGQGTRLTVV.

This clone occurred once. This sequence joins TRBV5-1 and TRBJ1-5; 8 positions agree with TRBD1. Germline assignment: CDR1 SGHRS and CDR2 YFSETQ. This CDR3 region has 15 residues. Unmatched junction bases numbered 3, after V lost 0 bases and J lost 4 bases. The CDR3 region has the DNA TGCGCCAGCAGCTTGGACCAGGGGGCGAATCAGCCCCAGCATTTT. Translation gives CASSLDQGANQPQHF.

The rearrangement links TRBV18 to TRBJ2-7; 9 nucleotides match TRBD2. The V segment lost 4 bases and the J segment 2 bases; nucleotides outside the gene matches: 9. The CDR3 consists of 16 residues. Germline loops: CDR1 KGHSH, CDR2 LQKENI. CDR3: CASSRTSDVRAYEQYF. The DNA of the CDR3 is TGTGCCAGCTCACGGACTAGCGATGTCCGAGCCTACGAGCAGTACTTC.

Here the CDR3 DNA reads TGTGCCAGCAGTCGGCTAGGCGAGCAGTACTTC. Residues: CASSRLGEQYF. The J gene is TRBJ2-7, the V gene TRBV6-1; D ambiguous. Trimming left V 5 bases short and J 6 bases short, with 8 bases between. This CDR3 region has 11 residues. From germline, CDR1 is MNHNS and CDR2 SASEGT.

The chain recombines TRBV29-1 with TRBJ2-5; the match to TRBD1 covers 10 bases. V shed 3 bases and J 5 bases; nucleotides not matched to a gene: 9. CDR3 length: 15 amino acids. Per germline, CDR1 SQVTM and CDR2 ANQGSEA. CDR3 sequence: CSVEDGTGVWETQYF. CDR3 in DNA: TGCAGCGTTGAGGATGGGACAGGGGTTTGGGAGACCCAGTACTTC.

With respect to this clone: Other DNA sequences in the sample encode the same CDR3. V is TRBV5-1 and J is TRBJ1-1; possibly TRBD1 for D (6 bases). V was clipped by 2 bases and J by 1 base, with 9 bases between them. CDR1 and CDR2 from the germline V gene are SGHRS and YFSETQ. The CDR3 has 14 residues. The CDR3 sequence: CASSLKGGNTEAFF. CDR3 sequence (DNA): TGCGCCAGCAGCTTAAAGGGGGGGAACACTGAAGCTTTCTTT. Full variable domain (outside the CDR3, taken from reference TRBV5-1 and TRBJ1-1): KAGVTQTPRYLIKTRGQQVTLSCSPISGHRSVSWYQQTPGQGLQFLFEYFSETQRNKGNFPGRFSGRQFSNSRSEMNVSTLELGDSALYLCASSLKGGNTEAFFGQGTRLTVV.

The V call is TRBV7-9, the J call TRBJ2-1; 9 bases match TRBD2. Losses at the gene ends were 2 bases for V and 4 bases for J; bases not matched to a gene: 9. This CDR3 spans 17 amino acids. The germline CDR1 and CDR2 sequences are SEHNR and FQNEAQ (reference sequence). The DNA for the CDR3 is TGTGCCAGCAGCTTAAATGGACTAGCGTCTTTATACAATGAGCAGTTCTTC. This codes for CASSLNGLASLYNEQFF.

CDR3 nucleotides: TGTGCCAGCAGCCCGGGACACTCGAACACTGAAGCTTTCTTT. Amino acids: CASSPGHSNTEAFF. The genes are TRBV9 and TRBJ1-1; possible D gene TRBD1, 6 bases. The CDR3 covers 14 residues. V was pared by 4 bases and J by 1 base, with 11 bases between. Germline CDR1 reads SGDLS; CDR2 reads YYNGEE. Filled out from reference TRBV9 and TRBJ1-1, the complete variable domain reads DSGVTQTPKHLITATGQRVTLRCSPRSGDLSVYWYQQSLDQGLQFLIQYYNGEERAKGNILERFSAQQFPDLHSELNLSSLELGDSALYFCASSPGHSNTEAFFGQGTRLTVV.

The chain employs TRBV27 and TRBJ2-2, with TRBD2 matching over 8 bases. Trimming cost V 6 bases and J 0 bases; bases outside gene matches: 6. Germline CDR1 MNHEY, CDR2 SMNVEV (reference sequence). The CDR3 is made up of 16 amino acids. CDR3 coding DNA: TGTGCCAGCAGGGCAAGACTAGCGTCGAACACCGGGGAGCTGTTTTTT. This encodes CASRARLASNTGELFF.